What follows are 2 T cell receptor beta chains derived from one specimen sequenced in a study of blood T cell repertoires in COVID-19. Sequencing used immunoSEQ multiplex PCR; TCRdb keeps in-frame clones, though not all of them. The sample has a few hundred thousand clones; around 87% are singletons. Sequenced sample: PBMCs or T cells enriched from blood (not recorded which). Source of these receptors: a young man in a cohort exposed to, infected with or recovered from COVID-19 (not recorded which).

The V call is TRBV6-5, the J call TRBJ1-5; 10 bases map to TRBD1. This CDR3 is 15 amino acids long. V lost 8 bases, J lost 3 bases, and 7 bases stayed unmatched. Germline loops: CDR1 MNHEY, CDR2 SVGAGI. The CDR3 reads CASGPGTGVNQPQHF. CDR3 in DNA: TGTGCCAGCGGCCCCGGGACAGGGGTCAATCAGCCCCAGCATTTT.

This clone has just one count. This rearrangement joins TRBV5-1 to TRBJ2-7; tentatively, D is TRBD1 (5 bases). Germline CDR1 is SGHRS and CDR2 is YFSETQ. The V and J ends lost 1 base and 4 bases respectively, with 21 bases between them. The CDR3 contains 17 residues. CDR3 sequence reads: CASSLNRGQDPLYEQYF. CDR3 coding DNA: TGCGCCAGCAGCTTGAATAGGGGTCAGGACCCGTTATACGAGCAGTACTTC.